This TCR beta chain was profiled in a study of blood T cell repertoires in COVID-19. Clones were sequenced by immunoSEQ multiplex PCR, and TCRdb holds only the in-frame ones, with some missing. The sample contains under 450,000 clones, around 88% of which appear only once. The germline V gene encodes CDR1 SGDLS and CDR2 YYNGEE. The CDR3 totals 15 residues. The V end lost 4 bases, the J end lost 8 bases, and 21 bases lay between the germline ends. This sequence originates from a woman aged 50 to 65 with COVID-19, enrolled during active disease. The sample taken for sequencing was peripheral blood. The V call is TRBV9, the J call TRBJ1-2; maybe TRBD1 (6 bases). DNA of the CDR3: TGTGCCAGCAGCTCCTCCGGCCAGGGCACAGGGGGCTACACCTTC. This codes for CASSSSGQGTGGYTF.